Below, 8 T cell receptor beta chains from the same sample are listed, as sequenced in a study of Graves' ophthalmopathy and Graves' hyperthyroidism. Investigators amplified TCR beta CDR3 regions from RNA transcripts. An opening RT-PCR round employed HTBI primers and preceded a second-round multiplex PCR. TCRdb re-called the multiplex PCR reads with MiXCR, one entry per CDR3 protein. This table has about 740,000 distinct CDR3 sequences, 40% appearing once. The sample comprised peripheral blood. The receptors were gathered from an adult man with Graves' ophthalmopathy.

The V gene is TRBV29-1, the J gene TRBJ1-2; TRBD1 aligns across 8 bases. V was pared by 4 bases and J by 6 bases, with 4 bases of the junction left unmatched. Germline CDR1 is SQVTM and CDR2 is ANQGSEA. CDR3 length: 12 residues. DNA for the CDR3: TGCAGCGTTGCTAAGGACAGGGATGGCTACACCTTC. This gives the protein CSVAKDRDGYTF. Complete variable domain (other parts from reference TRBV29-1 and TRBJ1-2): SAVISQKPSRDICQRGTSLTIQCQVDSQVTMMFWYRQQPGQSLTLIATANQGSEATYESGFVIDKFPISRPNLTFSTLTVSNMSPEDSSIYLCSVAKDRDGYTFGSGTRLTVV.

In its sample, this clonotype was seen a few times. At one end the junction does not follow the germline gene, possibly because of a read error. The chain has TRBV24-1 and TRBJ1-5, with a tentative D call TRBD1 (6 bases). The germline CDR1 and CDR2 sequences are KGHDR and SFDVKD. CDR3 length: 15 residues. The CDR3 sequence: CASSSAGVGNQPQHF. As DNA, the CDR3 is TGTGCCAGCAGTTCTGCAGGGGTCGGCAATCAGCCCCAGCATTTT.

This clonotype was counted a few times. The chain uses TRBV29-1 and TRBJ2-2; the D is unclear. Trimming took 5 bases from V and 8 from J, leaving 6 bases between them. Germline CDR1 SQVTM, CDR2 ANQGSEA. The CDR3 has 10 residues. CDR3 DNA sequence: TGCAGCGTTCTTACAGGGGAGCTGTTTTTT. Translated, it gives CSVLTGELFF.

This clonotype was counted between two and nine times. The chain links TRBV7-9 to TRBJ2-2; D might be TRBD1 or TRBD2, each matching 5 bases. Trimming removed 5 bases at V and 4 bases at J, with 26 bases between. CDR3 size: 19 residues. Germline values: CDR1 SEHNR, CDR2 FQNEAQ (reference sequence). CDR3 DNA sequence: TGTGCCAGCAGCACTCTGGGCAGAGCCGGTTTTGGGGGCACCGGGGAGCTGTTTTTT. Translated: CASSTLGRAGFGGTGELFF.

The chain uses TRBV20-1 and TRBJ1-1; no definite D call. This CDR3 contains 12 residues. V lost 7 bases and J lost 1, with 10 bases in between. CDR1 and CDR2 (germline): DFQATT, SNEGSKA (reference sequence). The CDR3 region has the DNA TGCAGTGGGGTAGAGAAGAACACTGAAGCTTTCTTT. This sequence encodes CSGVEKNTEAFF.

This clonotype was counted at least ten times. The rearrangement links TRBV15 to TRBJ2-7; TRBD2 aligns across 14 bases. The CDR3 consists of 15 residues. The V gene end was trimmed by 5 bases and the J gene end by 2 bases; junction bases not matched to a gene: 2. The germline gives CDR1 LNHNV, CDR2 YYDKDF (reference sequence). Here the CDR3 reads CATSGGLAGAYEQYF. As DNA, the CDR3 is TGTGCCACCAGCGGGGGACTAGCGGGGGCCTACGAGCAGTACTTC.

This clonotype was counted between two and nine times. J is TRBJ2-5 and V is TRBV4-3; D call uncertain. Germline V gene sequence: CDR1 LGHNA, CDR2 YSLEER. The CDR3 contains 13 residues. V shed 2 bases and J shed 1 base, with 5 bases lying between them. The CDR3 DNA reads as TGCGCCAGCAGCCAACAGTTCCAAGAGACCCAGTACTTC. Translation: CASSQQFQETQYF.

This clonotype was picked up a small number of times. CDR3 in DNA: TGTGCCACCAACGGGGGGGTTTCTCGCACCTTC. Protein sequence: CATNGGVSRTF. This chain uses TRBV24-1 with TRBJ1-2, with D possibly being TRBD1 (5 bases). This CDR3 has 11 residues. Per the germline V gene, CDR1 is KGHDR and CDR2 is SFDVKD. Trimming left V 8 bases short and J 13 bases short, with 16 bases between.